Included here is one T cell receptor beta chain sequence, with context. Clones were sequenced by immunoSEQ multiplex PCR, and TCRdb holds only the in-frame ones, with some missing. The sample lists about 33,000 clones, 75% to 90% occurring once. These data are taken from a study of a mutant IDH1 vaccine in newly diagnosed glioma. Study information: Treatment recipients were about 62% male and around 38% female, and their mean age was roughly 40 years. The therapy given earlier, which was standard therapy, consisted of radiotherapy, temozolomide, or both, and most of the patients received both.

Regarding time point: baseline, week 1 (first vaccination visit). Treatment indicated: pre-vaccination baseline after standard-of-care therapy. Diagnosis in the donors showed new WHO grade 3 or 4 astrocytomas that were IDH1-mutant and ATRX-lost. J gave up 7 bases and V 0 bases, and 3 bases lay outside the gene matches. This CDR3 contains 13 residues. CDR1 and CDR2 (germline): SGHNT, YYREEE (reference sequence). The material sequenced was PBMCs, taken from a glioma patient treated with radiotherapy, temozolomide or both. The source of this sequence is a woman between 40 and 50 years old with glioma. The chain uses TRBV5-4 and TRBJ2-7, with 8 bases lining up with TRBD2. CDR3 nucleotides: TGTGCCAGCAGCTTGGCCGGGACTAGTGAGCAGTACTTC. Amino acids: CASSLAGTSEQYF.